Listed below are T cell receptor beta chains from one sample, sequenced in a study of blood T cell repertoires in COVID-19. Sequencing used immunoSEQ multiplex PCR; TCRdb keeps in-frame clones, though not all of them. This repertoire shows roughly 150,000 clones, about 80% found once; its top ten account for 0.5% to 0.65%. The sample consisted of peripheral blood. These receptors were obtained from a man aged 60-69 years with acute or convalescent COVID-19. Both conserved end residues are part of each CDR3. D genes are given only for firm matches. Expanded clones get a size class; other rows say once, few or many, or leave the size out.

d_gene: TRBD2; j_gene: TRBJ2-7; abundance: NA; v_gene: TRBV11-2; CDR3nt: TGTGCCAGCAGGGACCCGGGACTACCACCTTACGAGCAGTACTTC; CDR3aa: CASRDPGLPPYEQYF
d_gene: NA; j_gene: TRBJ1-3; abundance: NA; v_gene: TRBV27; CDR3nt: TGTGCCAGCAGTCCACAGGGAGAATGGGGAAACACCATATATTTT; CDR3aa: CASSPQGEWGNTIYF
d_gene: NA; j_gene: TRBJ2-3; abundance: NA; v_gene: TRBV5-6; CDR3nt: TGTGCCAGCAGGTCCACTAGCACAGATACGCAGTATTTT; CDR3aa: CASRSTSTDTQYF
d_gene: NA; j_gene: TRBJ2-7; abundance: NA; v_gene: TRBV9; CDR3nt: TGTGCCAGCAGCGTAGAGGCAGGGAACGAACCCTACGAGCAGTACTTC; CDR3aa: CASSVEAGNEPYEQYF
d_gene: TRBD2; j_gene: TRBJ2-5; abundance: NA; v_gene: TRBV10-3; CDR3nt: TGTGCCATCAGTGGGCTAGCGGGGGGGACCCGCTTACAAGAGACCCAGTACTTC; CDR3aa: CAISGLAGGTRLQETQYF
d_gene: NA; j_gene: TRBJ1-1; abundance: few; v_gene: TRBV4-1; CDR3nt: TGCGCCAGCAGCCAGCCCCGGGTGAGGGTAAACACTGAAGCTTTCTTT; CDR3aa: CASSQPRVRVNTEAFF
d_gene: NA; j_gene: TRBJ2-2; abundance: NA; v_gene: TRBV21-1; CDR3nt: TGTGCCAGCAGCAAAGTAGTTAGCGGGAGGGTAGAAACGAAAACGAACACCGGGGAGCTGTTTTTT; CDR3aa: CASSKVVSGRVETKTNTGELFF
d_gene: NA; j_gene: TRBJ1-5; abundance: NA; v_gene: TRBV6-5; CDR3nt: TGTGCCAGCAACCCGTCGGGTTCCGGTCAGCCCCAGCATTTT; CDR3aa: CASNPSGSGQPQHF
d_gene: NA; j_gene: TRBJ2-5; abundance: once; v_gene: TRBV14; CDR3nt: TGTGCCAGCAGTCGGGCCGTGGACTTAAGAGAGACCCAGTACTTC; CDR3aa: CASSRAVDLRETQYF
d_gene: TRBD1; j_gene: TRBJ2-3; abundance: NA; v_gene: TRBV5-6; CDR3nt: TGTGCCAGCACCCCCCTGGGGGACAGGGATAGCACAGATACGCAGTATTTT; CDR3aa: CASTPLGDRDSTDTQYF